There are many counts of the clone carrying this T cell receptor (beta chain). Via MiXCR, TCRdb re-called the reads, giving one row per CDR3 protein. The sample includes around 450,000 distinct CDR3 sequences, approximately 30% of them seen just once. CDR1 is SEHNR and CDR2 is FQNEAQ in the germline V gene (reference sequence). With 7 bases clipped from V and 5 bases from J, the junction kept 9 bases outside the gene matches. The CDR3 is 14 amino acids. The sample is drawn from a study of T cell repertoires in cytomegalovirus infection. Sequencing used PBMCs. The clonotype comes from a human donor in good health (CMV status not recorded). Some clones in this sample may be carry-over from other donors' samples. The chain links TRBV7-9 to TRBJ2-7, with 9 bases lining up with TRBD1. In DNA, the CDR3 is TGTGCCAGCACCCTCCGGGACAGGGCGGACGAGCAGTACTTC. This gives the protein CASTLRDRADEQYF. The full variable domain, completed using reference TRBV7-9 and TRBJ2-7, is DTGVSQNPRHKITKRGQNVTFRCDPISEHNRLYWYRQTLGQGPEFLTYFQNEAQLEKSRLLSDRFSAERPKGSFSTLEIQRTEQGDSAMYLCASTLRDRADEQYFGPGTRLTVT.